What follows are 26 T cell receptor beta chains derived from one specimen sequenced in a study of vaccination and CD4 T cells after COVID-19. Specified treatment: roughly ten-day PBMC culture with coronavirus spike peptide pools or control peptides (ViraFEST assay). Oncomine TCR Beta short-read sequencing was applied to DNA from cultured CD4+ T cells. MiXCR, applied by TCRdb to the PCR reads, yields one record per CDR3 protein. Of 20,000 or so distinct CDR3 sequences in the sample, around 60% were seen once. What these receptors recognize is not known. Source material: CD4+ T cells from blood, cultured in vitro. These receptors were obtained from a human donor who had recovered from COVID-19.

This clonotype was counted only a few times. The chain carries TRBV24-1 and TRBJ1-5; TRBD1 matches at 9 bases. This CDR3 contains 14 residues. The V segment lost 7 bases and the J segment 4 bases; nucleotides outside the gene matches: 4. Germline V lookup: CDR1 KGHDR, CDR2 SFDVKD. CDR3 nucleotides: TGTGCCACCAGCGAGGGACAGGGAAATCAGCCCCAGCATTTT. Its translation: CATSEGQGNQPQHF.

This chain uses TRBV29-1 with TRBJ1-2; tentatively, D is TRBD1 (6 bases). V was shortened by 5 bases and J by 3 bases, with 10 bases between the two germline ends. CDR3 length: 12 residues. Per germline, CDR1 SQVTM and CDR2 ANQGSEA. CDR3 sequence reads: CSVSEGDYGYTF. CDR3 nucleotides: TGCAGCGTTTCAGAGGGGGACTATGGCTACACCTTC.

CDR3 nucleotides: TGCAGTGCTAGAGAAGGTAGTAGCTACAATGAGCAGTTCTTC. This encodes CSAREGSSYNEQFF. V usage is TRBV20-1 and J usage is TRBJ2-1; D gene uncertain. With 0 bases removed from V and 3 bases from J, the gap between germline ends came to 9 bases. The CDR3 is 14 amino acids. The germline CDR1 and CDR2 sequences are DFQATT and SNEGSKA (reference sequence).

This clonotype has just one count. The rearrangement joins TRBV12-5 to TRBJ1-5; perhaps TRBD1 as D (5 bases). CDR3 length: 14 amino acids. Trimming removed 4 bases at V and 1 base at J, with 8 bases between. Germline V gene lookup returns CDR1 LGHNT and CDR2 FRNRAP. CDR3 in DNA: TGTGCTAGTGGTTCCCGGGACAGCAATCAGCCCCAGCATTTT. Its translation: CASGSRDSNQPQHF.

The gene calls are TRBV5-1 and TRBJ1-1; 10 bases are shared with TRBD1. The CDR3 loop spans 16 amino acids. Per germline, CDR1 SGHRS and CDR2 YFSETQ. V shed 3 bases, J shed 4 bases, and the junction held 9 bases outside the gene matches. As DNA, the CDR3 is TGCGCCAGCAGCTCCAGGACAGGGGGGAAAGGCACTGAAGCTTTCTTT. This encodes CASSSRTGGKGTEAFF.

The rearrangement uses TRBV6-1 and TRBJ1-5, with D possibly matching TRBD1 (6 bases). CDR1 is MNHNS and CDR2 is SASEGT in the germline V gene. The CDR3 is 13 residues long. With 8 bases removed from V and 5 bases from J, the gap between germline ends came to 13 bases. The CDR3 is CASARGTDQPQHF. Written as DNA, the CDR3 is TGTGCCAGCGCCAGGGGCACCGATCAGCCCCAGCATTTT.

About this clonotype itself: Given a much more abundant clone one base away, this may be a read error. This chain joins TRBV5-1 and TRBJ1-1; D may be TRBD1 (6 bases). The length of the CDR3 is 14 residues. The germline V gene encodes CDR1 SGHRS and CDR2 YFSETQ. Here the CDR3 reads CAGSFGGLGTEAFF. For the CDR3, the DNA is TGCGCCGGCAGCTTTGGGGGGCTAGGCACTGAAGCTTTCTTT.

The V and J genes are TRBV20-1 and TRBJ2-7; tentative D call: TRBD1 (5 bases). The germline V gene encodes CDR1 DFQATT and CDR2 SNEGSKA (reference sequence). Trimming left V 3 bases short and J 2 bases short, with 8 bases between. The CDR3 runs to 12 residues. The CDR3 nucleotides are TGCAGTGCTAGTAGGACACCCTACGAGCAGTACTTC. Encoded protein: CSASRTPYEQYF.

Only a few counts were recorded for this clonotype. The chain is built from TRBV11-3 and TRBJ2-3; tentative D call: TRBD2 (6 bases). The ends were cut back, 4 bases at V and 2 bases at J, with 19 bases in the middle. The CDR3 runs to 17 residues. The V gene's germline CDR1 is SGHNT and CDR2 YENEEA. The CDR3 sequence: CASSSSSGVPDTDTQYF. The CDR3 DNA is TGTGCCAGCAGCTCCTCCTCGGGAGTGCCCGACACAGATACGCAGTATTTT.

This chain uses TRBV19 with TRBJ2-3; 12 nucleotides line up with TRBD2. J gave up 7 bases and V 4 bases, and 6 bases lay outside the gene matches. The CDR3 runs 15 residues. CDR1 and CDR2 from the germline V gene are LNHDA and SQIVND (reference sequence). The CDR3 protein is CASSSLAGGAYTQYF. In DNA form, the CDR3 reads TGTGCCAGTAGTAGTCTAGCGGGAGGGGCCTATACGCAGTATTTT. The variable domain in full, completed from reference TRBV19 and TRBJ2-3, reads DGGITQSPKYLFRKEGQNVTLSCEQNLNHDAMYWYRQDPGQGLRLIYYSQIVNDFQKGDIAEGYSVSREKKESFPLTVTSAQKNPTAFYLCASSSLAGGAYTQYFGPGTRLTVL.

This chain connects TRBV9 to TRBJ2-5; maybe TRBD2 (6 bases). The CDR3 covers 16 residues. Trimming left V 4 bases short and J 5 bases short, with 21 bases between. The germline CDR1 and CDR2 sequences are SGDLS and YYNGEE. CDR3 sequence: CASSPHGGGTGETQYF. In DNA form, the CDR3 reads TGTGCCAGCAGCCCCCATGGGGGAGGCACCGGGGAGACCCAGTACTTC.

This clonotype was seen a handful of times. The chain carries TRBV4-2 and TRBJ2-1; 12 positions match TRBD2. Germline assignment: CDR1 LGHNA and CDR2 YNFKEQ. The CDR3 length is 16 residues. With V trimmed by 4 bases and J by 10 bases, 11 bases remained unmatched. Here the CDR3 reads CASSPSTSGRTGEQFF. Here the CDR3 DNA reads TGTGCCAGCAGCCCCTCGACTAGCGGGAGAACAGGGGAGCAGTTCTTC.

The chain uses TRBV6-1 and TRBJ2-2; possibly TRBD1 for D (6 bases). The ends were cut back, 0 bases at V and 4 bases at J, with 9 bases in the middle. Germline CDR1 is MNHNS and CDR2 is SASEGT. The length of the CDR3 is 15 residues. The CDR3 region is CASSEAQQGTGELFF. The CDR3 coding sequence is TGTGCCAGCAGTGAAGCGCAACAGGGCACCGGGGAGCTGTTTTTT.

There are a few counts of this clonotype. The J gene is TRBJ1-1, the V gene TRBV15; TRBD1 might be the D (6 bases). The CDR3 runs to 15 residues. The germline CDR1 and CDR2 sequences are LNHNV and YYDKDF (reference sequence). Trimming took 1 base from V and 4 from J, leaving 13 bases between them. DNA for the CDR3: TGTGCCACCAGCAGAGCTACAGGGAGGGTCACTGAAGCTTTCTTT. Its translation is CATSRATGRVTEAFF.

The chain is built from TRBV6-1 and TRBJ1-3; D not certain. Between the trimmed V and J ends, which lost 5 bases and 0 bases, there was a span of 2 bases. Germline V gene data show CDR1 as MNHNS and CDR2 as SASEGT. This CDR3 comprises 12 residues. The CDR3 spells CASSTSGNTIYF. DNA for the CDR3: TGTGCCAGCAGTACCTCTGGAAACACCATATATTTT.

This clonotype has more than one count but fewer than ten. The rearrangement uses TRBV27 and TRBJ1-1, with TRBD1 matching over 7 bases. The CDR3 totals 15 residues. With V trimmed by 7 bases and J by 10 bases, 18 bases remained unmatched. The V gene's germline CDR1 is MNHEY and CDR2 SMNVEV (reference sequence). The CDR3 loop is CASTRTAGGQGRAFF. CDR3 nucleotide sequence: TGTGCCAGCACTCGAACCGCAGGGGGTCAGGGAAGAGCTTTCTTT.

The rearrangement uses TRBV6-1 and TRBJ1-6; D is unresolved. V was shortened by 6 bases and J by 8 bases, with 17 bases between the two germline ends. The germline V gene encodes CDR1 MNHNS and CDR2 SASEGT. The CDR3 extends over 15 amino acids. CDR3 region: CASSLGNPGDSPLHF. The CDR3 nucleotides read TGTGCCAGCAGCCTAGGAAACCCTGGGGATTCACCCCTCCACTTT.

This clonotype has a handful of counts. This chain joins TRBV30 and TRBJ2-7; 13 bases map to TRBD2. Germline V gene sequence: CDR1 GTSNPN, CDR2 SVGIG (reference sequence). This CDR3 is 18 amino acids long. The V and J ends lost 3 bases and 0 bases, in that order; junction bases with no gene match: 11. This CDR3 reads CAWRWRAGTSGDSYEQYF. In DNA form, the CDR3 reads TGTGCCTGGAGATGGCGGGCCGGGACTAGCGGGGACTCCTACGAGCAGTACTTC.

This chain connects TRBV10-1 to TRBJ2-3; TRBD1 aligns across 9 bases. The CDR3 consists of 14 residues. Germline CDR1 is WNHNN and CDR2 is SYGVQD (reference sequence). V lost 6 bases to trimming and J lost 4 bases; unmatched junction nucleotides: 5. CDR3 loop: CASSWDRDADTQYF. The CDR3 bases are TGCGCCAGCAGCTGGGACAGGGACGCAGATACGCAGTATTTT.

On this clonotype: One end of the junction does not line up with germline, which may come from a read error. The chain uses TRBV20-1 and TRBJ2-5; TRBD2 aligns across 7 bases. This CDR3 is 12 amino acids long. In germline, CDR1 is DFQATT, CDR2 SNEGSKA (reference sequence). The CDR3 DNA is TGCAGTGCTAGGGGGAGGGGTGAGACCCTGTACTTC. Amino acid sequence: CSARGRGETLYF.

CDR3 in amino acids: CAWSFGQGNQPQHF. The CDR3, as DNA: TGTGCCTGGAGTTTCGGACAGGGCAATCAGCCCCAGCATTTT. The chain combines TRBV30 with TRBJ1-5, with 7 positions matching TRBD1. Germline V gives CDR1 GTSNPN, CDR2 SVGIG (reference sequence). This CDR3 spans 14 amino acids. V gave up 2 bases and J gave up 2 bases; unmatched junction bases: 3.

The rearrangement joins TRBV19 to TRBJ1-4; TRBD1 might be the D (5 bases). CDR1 and CDR2 from the germline V gene are LNHDA and SQIVND (reference sequence). Trimming stripped 7 bases from V and 5 bases from J, with 14 bases between. This CDR3 is 14 amino acids long. The CDR3: CASTTGGLNEKLFF. In DNA, the CDR3 is TGTGCCAGTACCACGGGGGGTCTAAATGAAAAACTGTTTTTT.

This clonotype occurred a few times. This rearrangement joins TRBV24-1 to TRBJ1-5; D remains ambiguous. CDR1 is KGHDR, CDR2 SFDVKD, per germline. Trimming removed 4 bases from V and 7 bases from J, with 16 bases in between. The CDR3 covers 15 residues. The CDR3 DNA reads as TGTGCCACCAGTGACCTGATCAGAACGGGACAGCCCCAGCATTTT. This encodes CATSDLIRTGQPQHF.

This chain joins TRBV7-9 and TRBJ2-3, with TRBD2 as a possible D gene (6 bases). This CDR3 has 12 amino acids. The V gene lost 5 bases and the J gene lost 9 bases, with 12 bases spanning the gap. Germline V gene sequence: CDR1 SEHNR, CDR2 FQNEAQ (reference sequence). CDR3 coding DNA: TGTGCCAGCAGCCGGGACTCTCCAACGCAGTATTTT. Encoded protein: CASSRDSPTQYF.

J is TRBJ2-5 and V is TRBV6-1, with 7 nucleotides matching TRBD1. CDR1 and CDR2 (germline): MNHNS, SASEGT. J gave up 5 bases and V 1 base, and 7 bases lay outside the gene matches. CDR3 length: 15 amino acids. The CDR3: CASSEGTGAGETQYF. The DNA of the CDR3 is TGTGCCAGCAGTGAAGGGACAGGTGCTGGGGAGACCCAGTACTTC.

This clonotype appeared a few times. In nucleotides, the CDR3 is TGCGCCAGCAGTGCGCCCGATTCCTACGAGCAGTACTTC. It encodes CASSAPDSYEQYF. The rearrangement joins TRBV10-1 to TRBJ2-7, with no clear D. Trimming left V 4 bases short and J 1 base short, with 8 bases between. Germline-derived CDR1 and CDR2 are WNHNN and SYGVQD (reference sequence). The CDR3 contains 13 residues.